This T cell receptor beta chain was captured in a study of blood T cells in healthy people across ages. PCR was performed a second time for about 7 to 11 cycles using a sample-barcoded 5' primer and a J-beta primer mix. TCRdb passed the 5' RACE reads through MiXCR, listing each CDR3 protein once. The sample contains some 1.1 million distinct CDR3 sequences, around two fifths of which appear only once. Looked up from germline, CDR1 is SEHNR and CDR2 is FQNEAQ (reference sequence). Trimming at V came to 5 bases and at J to 1 base, leaving 6 bases not matched to a gene. This CDR3 contains 15 residues. This TCR derives from a man aged 18-30 years in good health. The rearrangement joins TRBV7-9 to TRBJ1-1; TRBD1 matches at 8 bases. What was sequenced was blood. The CDR3 DNA reads TGTGCCAGCAGCCCTTCCGACAGGGGGAACACTGAAGCTTTCTTT. Translating it yields CASSPSDRGNTEAFF.